This TCR beta chain was retrieved from a study of T cell repertoires in cytomegalovirus infection. This clonotype was recorded at least ten times. Antigen: not known. The CDR3 is 13 residues long. Per the germline V gene, CDR1 is SGHTA and CDR2 is FQGNSA. The V and J ends lost 4 bases and 7 bases, in that order; junction bases with no gene match: 4. TCRdb re-called the reads through MiXCR, storing one row per CDR3 protein. This sample has 680,000 or so distinct CDR3 sequences, with about 30% found just once. The chain joins TRBV7-2 to TRBJ2-5; 9 bases fit TRBD1. The clonotype was recovered from a human donor in good health (CMV status not recorded). Some clones in this sample may be carry-over from other donors' samples. The sample was cultured PBMCs, taken from culture after CMV antigen stimulation. DNA of the CDR3: TGTGCCAGCAGCTCTAGACAGGGGGGGACCCAGTACTTC. As protein: CASSSRQGGTQYF.